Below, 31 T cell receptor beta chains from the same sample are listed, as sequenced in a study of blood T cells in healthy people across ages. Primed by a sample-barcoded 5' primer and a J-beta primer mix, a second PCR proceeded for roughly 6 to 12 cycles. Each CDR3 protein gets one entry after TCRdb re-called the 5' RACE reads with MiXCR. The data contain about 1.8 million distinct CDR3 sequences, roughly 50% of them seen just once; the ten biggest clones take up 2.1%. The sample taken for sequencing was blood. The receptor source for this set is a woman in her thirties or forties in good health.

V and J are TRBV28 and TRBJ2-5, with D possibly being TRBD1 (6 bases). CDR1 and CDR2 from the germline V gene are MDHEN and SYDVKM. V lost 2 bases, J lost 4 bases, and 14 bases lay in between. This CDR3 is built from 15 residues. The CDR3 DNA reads TGTGCCAGCAGTTTAGACAGGTTTCTACGAGAGACCCAGTACTTC. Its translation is CASSLDRFLRETQYF. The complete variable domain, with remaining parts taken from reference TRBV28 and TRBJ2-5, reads DVKVTQSSRYLVKRTGEKVFLECVQDMDHENMFWYRQDPGLGLRLIYFSYDVKMKEKGDIPEGYSVSREKKERFSLILESASTNQTSMYLCASSLDRFLRETQYFGPGTRLLVL.

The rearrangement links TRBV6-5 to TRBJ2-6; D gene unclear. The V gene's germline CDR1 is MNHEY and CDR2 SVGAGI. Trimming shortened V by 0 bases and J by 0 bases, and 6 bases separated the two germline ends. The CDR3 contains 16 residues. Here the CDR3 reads CASSYSFSSGANVLTF. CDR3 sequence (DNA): TGTGCCAGCAGTTACTCCTTTTCCTCTGGGGCCAACGTCCTGACTTTC.

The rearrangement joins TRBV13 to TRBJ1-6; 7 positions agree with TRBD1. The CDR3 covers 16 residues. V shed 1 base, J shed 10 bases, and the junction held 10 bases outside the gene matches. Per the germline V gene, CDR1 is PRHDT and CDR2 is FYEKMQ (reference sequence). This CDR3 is CASSLAPQGIRSPLHF. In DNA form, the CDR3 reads TGTGCCAGCAGCTTAGCCCCACAGGGGATTAGGTCACCCCTCCACTTT.

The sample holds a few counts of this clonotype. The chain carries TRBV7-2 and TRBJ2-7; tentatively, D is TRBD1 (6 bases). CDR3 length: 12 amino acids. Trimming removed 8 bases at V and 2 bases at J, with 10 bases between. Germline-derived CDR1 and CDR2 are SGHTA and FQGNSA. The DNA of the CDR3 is TGTGCCAGCTACAGGGTCACCTACGAGCAGTACTTC. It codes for CASYRVTYEQYF.

CDR3 nucleotide sequence: TGTGCCAGCTCAGCCATCGGATCCGGCACAGATACGCAGTATTTT. Protein: CASSAIGSGTDTQYF. This chain joins TRBV18 and TRBJ2-3; D not certain. This CDR3 comprises 15 residues. V was pared by 5 bases and J by 1 base, with 13 bases between. CDR1 KGHSH and CDR2 LQKENI come from the germline V gene. Full variable domain (outside the CDR3, taken from reference TRBV18 and TRBJ2-3): NAGVMQNPRHLVRRRGQEARLRCSPMKGHSHVYWYRQLPEEGLKFMVYLQKENIIDESGMPKERFSAEFPKEGPSILRIQQVVRGDSAAYFCASSAIGSGTDTQYFGPGTRLTVL.

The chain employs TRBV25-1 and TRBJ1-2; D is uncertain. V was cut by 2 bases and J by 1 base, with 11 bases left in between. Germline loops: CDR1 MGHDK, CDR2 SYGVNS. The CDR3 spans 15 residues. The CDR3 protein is CASSEGGGVNYGYTF. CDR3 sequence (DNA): TGTGCCAGCAGTGAAGGTGGCGGAGTTAACTATGGCTACACCTTC.

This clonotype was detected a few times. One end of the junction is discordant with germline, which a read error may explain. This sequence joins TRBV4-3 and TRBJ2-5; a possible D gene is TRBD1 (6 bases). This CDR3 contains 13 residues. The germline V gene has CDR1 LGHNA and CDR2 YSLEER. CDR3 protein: CASSQARGETQYF. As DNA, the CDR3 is TGTGCCAGCAGCCAAGCGAGGGGGGAGACCCAGTACTTC.

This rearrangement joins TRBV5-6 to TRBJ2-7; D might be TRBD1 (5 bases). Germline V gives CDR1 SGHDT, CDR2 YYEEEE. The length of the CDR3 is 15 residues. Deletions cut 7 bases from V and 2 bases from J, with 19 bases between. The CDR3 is CASGVWAGPTYEQYF. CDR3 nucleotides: TGTGCCAGCGGAGTTTGGGCAGGGCCTACCTACGAGCAGTACTTC.

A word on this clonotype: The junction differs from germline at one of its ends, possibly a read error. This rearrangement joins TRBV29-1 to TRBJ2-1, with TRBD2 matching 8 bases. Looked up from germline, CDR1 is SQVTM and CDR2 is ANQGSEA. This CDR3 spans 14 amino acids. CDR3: CSAVLAGPYHEQFF. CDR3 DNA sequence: TGCAGCGCCGTCCTAGCGGGCCCCTACCATGAGCAGTTCTTC.

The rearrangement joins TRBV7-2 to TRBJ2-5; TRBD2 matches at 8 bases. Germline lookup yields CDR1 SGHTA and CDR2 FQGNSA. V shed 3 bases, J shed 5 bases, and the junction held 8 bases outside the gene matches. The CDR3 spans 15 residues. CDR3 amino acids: CASSLHRGGGETQYF. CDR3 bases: TGTGCCAGCAGCTTGCACCGGGGGGGCGGGGAGACCCAGTACTTC.

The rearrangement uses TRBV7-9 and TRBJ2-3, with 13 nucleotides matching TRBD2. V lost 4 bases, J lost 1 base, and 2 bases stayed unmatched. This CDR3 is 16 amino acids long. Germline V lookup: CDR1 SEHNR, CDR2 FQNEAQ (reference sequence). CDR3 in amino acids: CASSWGLAGRTDTQYF. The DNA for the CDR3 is TGTGCCAGCAGCTGGGGACTAGCGGGACGCACAGATACGCAGTATTTT.

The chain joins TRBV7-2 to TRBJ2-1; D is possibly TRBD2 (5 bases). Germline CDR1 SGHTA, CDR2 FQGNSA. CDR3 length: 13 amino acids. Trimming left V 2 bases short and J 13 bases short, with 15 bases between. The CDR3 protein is CASSLFGWETQFF. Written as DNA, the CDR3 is TGTGCCAGCAGCTTATTCGGGTGGGAGACCCAGTTCTTC.

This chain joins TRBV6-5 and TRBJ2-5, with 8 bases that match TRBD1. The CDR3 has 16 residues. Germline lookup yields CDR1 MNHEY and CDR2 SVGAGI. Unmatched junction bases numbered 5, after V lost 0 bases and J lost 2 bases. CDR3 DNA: TGTGCCAGCAGTTACTCGTTGGGGACAGGACAAGAGACCCAGTACTTC. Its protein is CASSYSLGTGQETQYF.

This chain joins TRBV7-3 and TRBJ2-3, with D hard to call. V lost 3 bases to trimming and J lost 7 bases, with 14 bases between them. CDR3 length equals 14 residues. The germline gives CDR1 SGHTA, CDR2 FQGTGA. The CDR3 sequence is CASSFDNLNNTQYF. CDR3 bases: TGTGCCAGCAGCTTTGATAACTTAAATAATACGCAGTATTTT.

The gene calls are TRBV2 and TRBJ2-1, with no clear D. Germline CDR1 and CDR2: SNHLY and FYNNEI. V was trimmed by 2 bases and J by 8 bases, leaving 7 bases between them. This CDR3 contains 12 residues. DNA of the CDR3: TGTGCCAGCAGTGAAATGAGGCATGAGCAGTTCTTC. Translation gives CASSEMRHEQFF.

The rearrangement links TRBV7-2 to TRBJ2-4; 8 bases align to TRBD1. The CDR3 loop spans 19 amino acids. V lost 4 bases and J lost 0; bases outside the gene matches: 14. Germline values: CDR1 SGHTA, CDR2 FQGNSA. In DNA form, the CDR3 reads TGTGCCAGCAGCTCCAGACAGGGGCTTGCCCCATTAGCCAAAAACATTCAGTACTTC. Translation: CASSSRQGLAPLAKNIQYF.

In DNA form, the CDR3 reads TGTACCAGCAGCGTCAACAGGGGGCGGATTTCCTACGAGCAGTACTTC. Amino acids: CTSSVNRGRISYEQYF. The J gene is TRBJ2-7, the V gene TRBV7-2, with 9 nucleotides matching TRBD1. The V gene end was trimmed by 5 bases and the J gene end by 1 base; junction bases not matched to a gene: 9. The CDR3 spans 16 residues. Germline assignment: CDR1 SGHTA and CDR2 FQGNSA.

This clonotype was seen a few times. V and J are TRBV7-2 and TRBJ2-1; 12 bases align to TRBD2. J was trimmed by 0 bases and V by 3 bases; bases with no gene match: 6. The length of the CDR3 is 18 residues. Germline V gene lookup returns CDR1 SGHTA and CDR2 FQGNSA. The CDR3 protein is CASSLGLAGGGSYNEQFF. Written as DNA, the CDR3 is TGTGCCAGCAGCTTGGGTCTAGCGGGGGGGGGCTCCTACAATGAGCAGTTCTTC.

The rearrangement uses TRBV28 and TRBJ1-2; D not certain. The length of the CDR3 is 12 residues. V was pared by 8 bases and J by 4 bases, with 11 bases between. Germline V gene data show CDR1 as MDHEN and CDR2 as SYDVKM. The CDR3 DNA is TGTGCCAGCCTTGCCCTTGGCTATGGCTACACCTTC. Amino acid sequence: CASLALGYGYTF.

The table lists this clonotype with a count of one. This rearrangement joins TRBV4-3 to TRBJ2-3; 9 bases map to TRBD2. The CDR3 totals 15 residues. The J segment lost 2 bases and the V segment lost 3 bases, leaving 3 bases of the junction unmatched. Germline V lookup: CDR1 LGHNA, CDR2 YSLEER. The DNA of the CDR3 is TGCGCCAGCAGCCACTCGGGACTAGCCACAGATACGCAGTATTTT. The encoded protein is CASSHSGLATDTQYF.

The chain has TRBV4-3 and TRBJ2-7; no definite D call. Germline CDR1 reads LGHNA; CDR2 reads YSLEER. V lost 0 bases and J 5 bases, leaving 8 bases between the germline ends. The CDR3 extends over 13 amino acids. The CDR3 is CASSQDNSDEQYF. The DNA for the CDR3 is TGCGCCAGCAGCCAAGATAACAGCGACGAGCAGTACTTC.

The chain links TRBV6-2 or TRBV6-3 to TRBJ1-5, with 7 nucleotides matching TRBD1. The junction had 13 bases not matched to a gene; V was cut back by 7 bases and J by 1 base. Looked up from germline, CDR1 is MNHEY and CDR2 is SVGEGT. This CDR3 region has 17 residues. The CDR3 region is CASTEPHTGVSNQPQHF. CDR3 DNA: TGTGCCAGCACCGAGCCCCACACAGGGGTGAGCAATCAGCCCCAGCATTTT.

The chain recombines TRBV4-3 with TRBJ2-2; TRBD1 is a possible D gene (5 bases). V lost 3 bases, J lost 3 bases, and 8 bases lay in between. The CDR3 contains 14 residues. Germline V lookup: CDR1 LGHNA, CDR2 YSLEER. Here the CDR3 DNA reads TGCGCCAGCAGCCAGTTACAGGACACCGGGGAGCTGTTTTTT. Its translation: CASSQLQDTGELFF.

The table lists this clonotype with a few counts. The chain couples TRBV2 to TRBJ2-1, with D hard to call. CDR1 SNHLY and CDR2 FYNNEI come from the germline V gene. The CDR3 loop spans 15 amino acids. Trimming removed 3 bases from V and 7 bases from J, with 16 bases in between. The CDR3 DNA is TGTGCCAGCAGTGAGGGCCAAATCCCTCAGAATGAGCAGTTCTTC. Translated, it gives CASSEGQIPQNEQFF.

This CDR3 reads CASSAGGRPQYF. CDR3 DNA sequence: TGTGCCAGCAGTGCGGGGGGGCGGCCTCAGTACTTC. J is TRBJ2-7 and V is TRBV27, with 9 bases aligning to TRBD2. The CDR3 covers 12 residues. Trimming took 5 bases from V and 10 from J; bases not matched to a gene: 6. CDR1 MNHEY and CDR2 SMNVEV come from the germline V gene (reference sequence).

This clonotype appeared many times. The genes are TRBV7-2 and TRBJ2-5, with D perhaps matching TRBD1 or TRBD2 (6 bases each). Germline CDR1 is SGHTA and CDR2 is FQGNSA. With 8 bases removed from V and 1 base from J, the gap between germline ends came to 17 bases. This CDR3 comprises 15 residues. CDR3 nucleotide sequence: TGTGCCAGCTCGGGGGCTAGCGTTATCCAAGAGACCCAGTACTTC. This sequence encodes CASSGASVIQETQYF.

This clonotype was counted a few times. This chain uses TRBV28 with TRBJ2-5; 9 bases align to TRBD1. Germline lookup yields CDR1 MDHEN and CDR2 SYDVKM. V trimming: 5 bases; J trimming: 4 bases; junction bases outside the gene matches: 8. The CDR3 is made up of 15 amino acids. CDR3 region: CASSGAGQGSETQYF. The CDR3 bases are TGTGCCAGCAGTGGGGCGGGACAGGGCTCAGAGACCCAGTACTTC.

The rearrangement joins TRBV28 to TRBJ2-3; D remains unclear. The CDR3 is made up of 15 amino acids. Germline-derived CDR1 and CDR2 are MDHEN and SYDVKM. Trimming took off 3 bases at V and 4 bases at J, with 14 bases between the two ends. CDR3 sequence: CASSLPFRSPDTQYF. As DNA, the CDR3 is TGTGCCAGCAGTTTGCCTTTTCGCTCTCCAGATACGCAGTATTTT.

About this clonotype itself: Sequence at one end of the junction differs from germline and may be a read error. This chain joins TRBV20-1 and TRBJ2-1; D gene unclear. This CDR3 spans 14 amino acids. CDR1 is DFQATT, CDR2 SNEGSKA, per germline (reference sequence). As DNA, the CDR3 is TGCAGTGCTAGCTCAATAAGCTCCTACAATGGGCAGTTCTTC. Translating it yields CSASSISSYNGQFF.

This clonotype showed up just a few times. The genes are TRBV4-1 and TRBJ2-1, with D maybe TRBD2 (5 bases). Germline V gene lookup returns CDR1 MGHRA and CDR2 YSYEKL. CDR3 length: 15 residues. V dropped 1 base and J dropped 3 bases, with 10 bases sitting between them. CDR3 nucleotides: TGCGCCAGCAGCCAAGTGGCGGGTTACTACAATGAGCAGTTCTTC. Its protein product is CASSQVAGYYNEQFF.

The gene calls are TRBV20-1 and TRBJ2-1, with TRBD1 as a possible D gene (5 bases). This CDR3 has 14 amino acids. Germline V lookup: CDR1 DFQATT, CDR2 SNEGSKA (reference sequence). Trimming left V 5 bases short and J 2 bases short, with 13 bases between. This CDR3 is CSADRQPTYNEQFF. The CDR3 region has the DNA TGCAGTGCTGACCGACAGCCCACCTACAATGAGCAGTTCTTC.